There are a few counts of the clone carrying this T cell receptor (beta chain). No antigen is known for it. The data stem from a study of blood T cells in healthy people across ages. Per germline, CDR1 MNHNY and CDR2 SVGAGI (reference sequence). The trim removed 7 bases at V and 10 bases at J, leaving 12 bases unmatched. This CDR3 comprises 15 residues. Overall study results and limits: Strong correlation existed between TCR beta diversity and naive T cell percentage. Roughly linear declines in TCR beta diversity per million T cells occurred with age.

Together with a sample-barcoded 5' primer, a J-beta primer mix was included in a second PCR lasting about 7 to 12 cycles. A single record per CDR3 protein comes from TCRdb applying MiXCR to the 5' RACE reads. Of 1.5 million to 2 million distinct CDR3 sequences listed, roughly 52% are singletons. The sequence was obtained from a woman in her forties in good health. Input material: blood. The genes are TRBV6-6 and TRBJ1-6, with TRBD1 matching over 8 bases. The CDR3 spells CASIPGGQAGSPLHF. The CDR3 DNA is TGTGCCAGCATCCCGGGGGGACAGGCGGGATCACCCCTCCACTTT.